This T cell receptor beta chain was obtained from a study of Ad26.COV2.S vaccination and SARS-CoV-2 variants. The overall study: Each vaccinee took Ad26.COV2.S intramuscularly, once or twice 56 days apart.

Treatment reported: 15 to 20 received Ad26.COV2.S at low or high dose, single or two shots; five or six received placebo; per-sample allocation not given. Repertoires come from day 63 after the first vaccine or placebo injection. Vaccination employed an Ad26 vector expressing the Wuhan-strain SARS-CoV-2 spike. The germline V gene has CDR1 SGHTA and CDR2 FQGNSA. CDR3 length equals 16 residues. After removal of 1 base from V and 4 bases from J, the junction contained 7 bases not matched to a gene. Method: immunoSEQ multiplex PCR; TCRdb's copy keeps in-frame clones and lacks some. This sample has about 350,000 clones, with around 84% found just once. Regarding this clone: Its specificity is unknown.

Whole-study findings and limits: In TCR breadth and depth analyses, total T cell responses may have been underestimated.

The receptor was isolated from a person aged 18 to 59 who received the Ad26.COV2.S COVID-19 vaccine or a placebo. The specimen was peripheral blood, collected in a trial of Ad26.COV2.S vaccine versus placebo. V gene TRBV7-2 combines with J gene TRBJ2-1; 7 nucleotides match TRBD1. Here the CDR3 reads CASSLDVTGPYNEQFF. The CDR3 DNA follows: TGTGCCAGCAGCTTAGATGTGACAGGGCCTTACAATGAGCAGTTCTTC.